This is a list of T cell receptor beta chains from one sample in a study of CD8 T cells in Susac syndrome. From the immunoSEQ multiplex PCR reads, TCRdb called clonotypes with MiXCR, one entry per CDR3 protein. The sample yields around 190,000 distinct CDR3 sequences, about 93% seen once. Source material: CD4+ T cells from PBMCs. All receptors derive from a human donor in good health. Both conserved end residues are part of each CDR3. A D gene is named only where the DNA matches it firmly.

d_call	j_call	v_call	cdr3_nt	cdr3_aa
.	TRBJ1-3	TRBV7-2	TGTGCCAGCGGCTTTGCCTTGCACTCTGGAAACACCATATATTTT	CASGFALHSGNTIYF